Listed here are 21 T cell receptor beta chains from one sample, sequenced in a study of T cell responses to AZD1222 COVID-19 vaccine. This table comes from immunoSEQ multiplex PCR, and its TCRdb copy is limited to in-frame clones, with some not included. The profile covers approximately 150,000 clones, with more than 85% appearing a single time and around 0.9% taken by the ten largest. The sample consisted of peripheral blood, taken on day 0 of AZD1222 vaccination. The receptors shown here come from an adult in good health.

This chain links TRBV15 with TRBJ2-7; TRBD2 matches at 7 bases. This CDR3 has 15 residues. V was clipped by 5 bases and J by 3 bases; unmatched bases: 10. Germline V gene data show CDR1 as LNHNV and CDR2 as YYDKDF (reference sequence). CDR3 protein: CATSLYLGGFYEQYF. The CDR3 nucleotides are TGTGCCACCAGCTTATATCTGGGGGGGTTCTACGAGCAGTACTTC.

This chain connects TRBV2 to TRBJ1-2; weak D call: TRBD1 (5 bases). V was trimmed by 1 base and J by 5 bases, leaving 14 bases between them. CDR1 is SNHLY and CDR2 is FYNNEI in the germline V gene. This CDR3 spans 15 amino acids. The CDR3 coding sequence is TGTGCCAGCAGTGAAGATGGCAGGGTCCTTTATGGCTACACCTTC. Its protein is CASSEDGRVLYGYTF.

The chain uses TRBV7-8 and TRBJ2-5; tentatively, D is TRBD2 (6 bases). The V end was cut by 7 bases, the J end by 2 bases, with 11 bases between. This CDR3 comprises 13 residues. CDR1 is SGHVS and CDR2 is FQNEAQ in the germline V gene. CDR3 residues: CASTLGGQETQYF. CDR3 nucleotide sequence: TGTGCCAGCACCCTGGGGGGACAAGAGACCCAGTACTTC.

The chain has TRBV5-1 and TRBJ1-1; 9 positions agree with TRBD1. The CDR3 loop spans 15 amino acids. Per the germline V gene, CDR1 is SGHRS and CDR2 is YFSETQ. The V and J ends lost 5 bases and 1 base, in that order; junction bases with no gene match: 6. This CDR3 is CASRWDRDGNTEAFF. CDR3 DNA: TGCGCCAGCAGATGGGACAGGGATGGGAACACTGAAGCTTTCTTT.

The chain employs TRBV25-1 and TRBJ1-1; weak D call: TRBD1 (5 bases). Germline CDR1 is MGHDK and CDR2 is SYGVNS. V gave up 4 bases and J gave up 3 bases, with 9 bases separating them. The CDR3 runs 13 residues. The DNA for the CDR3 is TGTGCCAGCAGTGGATCAGGGTACACTGAAGCTTTCTTT. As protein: CASSGSGYTEAFF.

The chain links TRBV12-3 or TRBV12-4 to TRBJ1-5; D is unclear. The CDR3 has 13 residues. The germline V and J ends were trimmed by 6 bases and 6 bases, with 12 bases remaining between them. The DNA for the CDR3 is TGTGCCAGCAGCCTAAGTTTGTTTCAGCCCCAGCATTTT. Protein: CASSLSLFQPQHF.

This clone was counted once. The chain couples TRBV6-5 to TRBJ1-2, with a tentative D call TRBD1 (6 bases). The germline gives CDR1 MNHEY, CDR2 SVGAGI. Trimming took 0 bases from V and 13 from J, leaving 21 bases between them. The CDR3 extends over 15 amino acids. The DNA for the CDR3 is TGTGCCAGCAGTTACTCGAGGACAGTAAGCTTTTTGCCCACCTTC. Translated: CASSYSRTVSFLPTF.

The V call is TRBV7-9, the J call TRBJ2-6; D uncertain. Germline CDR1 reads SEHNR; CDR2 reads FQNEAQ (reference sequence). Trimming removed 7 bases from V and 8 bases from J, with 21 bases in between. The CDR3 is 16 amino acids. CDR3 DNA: TGTGCCAGCACCCATTGGGCAGGCGATGGCTCCAACGTCCTGACTTTC. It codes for CASTHWAGDGSNVLTF.

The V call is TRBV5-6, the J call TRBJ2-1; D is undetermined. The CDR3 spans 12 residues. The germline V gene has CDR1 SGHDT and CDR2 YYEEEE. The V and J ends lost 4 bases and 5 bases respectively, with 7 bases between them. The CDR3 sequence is CASSLTNNEQFF. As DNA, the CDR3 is TGTGCCAGCAGCCTAACAAACAATGAGCAGTTCTTC.

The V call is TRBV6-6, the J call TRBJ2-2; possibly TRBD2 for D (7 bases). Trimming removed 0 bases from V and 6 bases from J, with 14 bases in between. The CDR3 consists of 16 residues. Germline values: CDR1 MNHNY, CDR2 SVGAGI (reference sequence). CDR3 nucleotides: TGTGCCAGCAGTTACTCGAGGGGGGGCACCCCCGGGGAGCTGTTTTTT. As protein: CASSYSRGGTPGELFF.

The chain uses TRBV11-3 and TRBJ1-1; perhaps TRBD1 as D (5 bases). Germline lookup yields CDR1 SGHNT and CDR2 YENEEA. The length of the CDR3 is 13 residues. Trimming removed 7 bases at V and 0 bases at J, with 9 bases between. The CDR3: CASTAGMNTEAFF. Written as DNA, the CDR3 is TGTGCCAGCACCGCAGGGATGAACACTGAAGCTTTCTTT.

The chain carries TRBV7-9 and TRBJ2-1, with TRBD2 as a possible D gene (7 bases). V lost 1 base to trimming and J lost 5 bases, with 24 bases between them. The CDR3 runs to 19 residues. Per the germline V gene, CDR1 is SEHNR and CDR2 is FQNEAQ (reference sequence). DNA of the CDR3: TGTGCCAGCAGCTTAGACCCCCCGAACCTGGGGGGGCCCAACAATGAGCAGTTCTTC. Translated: CASSLDPPNLGGPNNEQFF.

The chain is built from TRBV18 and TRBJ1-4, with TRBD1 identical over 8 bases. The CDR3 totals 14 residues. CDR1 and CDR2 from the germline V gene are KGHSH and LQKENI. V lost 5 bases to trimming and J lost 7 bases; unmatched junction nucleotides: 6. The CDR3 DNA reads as TGTGCCAGCTCATCCGGACAGGGAGGTGAAAAACTGTTTTTT. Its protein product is CASSSGQGGEKLFF.

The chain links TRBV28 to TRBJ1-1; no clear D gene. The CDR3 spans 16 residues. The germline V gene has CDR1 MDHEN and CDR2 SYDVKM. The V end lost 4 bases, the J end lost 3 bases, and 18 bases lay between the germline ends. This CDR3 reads CASSSTSVSTDTEAFF. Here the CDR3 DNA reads TGTGCCAGCAGTTCCACTTCGGTCTCAACGGACACTGAAGCTTTCTTT.

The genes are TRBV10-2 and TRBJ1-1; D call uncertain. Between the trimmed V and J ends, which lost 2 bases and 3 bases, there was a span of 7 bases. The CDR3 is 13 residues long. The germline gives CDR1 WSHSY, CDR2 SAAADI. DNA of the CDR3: TGCGCCAGCAGTGAGACACCAGACACTGAAGCTTTCTTT. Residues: CASSETPDTEAFF.

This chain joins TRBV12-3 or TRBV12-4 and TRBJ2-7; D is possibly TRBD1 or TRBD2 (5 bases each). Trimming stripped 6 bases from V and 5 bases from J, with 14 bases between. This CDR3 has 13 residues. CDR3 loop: CASSWDLGNEQYF. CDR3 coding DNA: TGTGCCAGCAGCTGGGACCTCGGGAACGAGCAGTACTTC.

This CDR3 reads CASRPLRRQGARGDHNEQFF. The CDR3 DNA reads TGTGCCAGCAGACCCCTAAGAAGGCAGGGGGCGCGGGGTGACCACAATGAGCAGTTCTTC. The chain carries TRBV7-6 and TRBJ2-1; the match to TRBD1 covers 8 bases. Per germline, CDR1 SGHVS and CDR2 FNYEAQ. V shed 6 bases and J 5 bases; nucleotides not matched to a gene: 24. The CDR3 has 20 residues.

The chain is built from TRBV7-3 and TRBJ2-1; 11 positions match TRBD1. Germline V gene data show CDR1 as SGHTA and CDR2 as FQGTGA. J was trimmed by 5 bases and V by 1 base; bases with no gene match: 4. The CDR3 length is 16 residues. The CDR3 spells CASSLRGQGVNNEQFF. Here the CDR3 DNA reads TGTGCCAGCAGCTTAAGGGGACAGGGGGTAAACAATGAGCAGTTCTTC.

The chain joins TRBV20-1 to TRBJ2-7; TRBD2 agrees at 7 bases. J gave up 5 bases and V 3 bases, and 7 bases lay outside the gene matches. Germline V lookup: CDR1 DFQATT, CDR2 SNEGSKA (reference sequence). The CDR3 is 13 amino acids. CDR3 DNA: TGCAGTGCTAGTGGGGAGGGTAACGACGAGCAGTACTTC. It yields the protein CSASGEGNDEQYF.

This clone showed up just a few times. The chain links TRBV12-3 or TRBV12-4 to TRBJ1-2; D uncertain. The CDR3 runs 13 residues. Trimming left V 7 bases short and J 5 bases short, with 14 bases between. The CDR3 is CASKGRTLYGYTF. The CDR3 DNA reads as TGTGCCAGCAAGGGAAGGACTTTGTATGGCTACACCTTC.

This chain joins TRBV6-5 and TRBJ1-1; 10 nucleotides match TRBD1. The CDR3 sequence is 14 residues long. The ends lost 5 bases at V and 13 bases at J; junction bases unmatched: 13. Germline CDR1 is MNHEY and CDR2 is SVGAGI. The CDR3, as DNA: TGTGCCAGCAGTACCGTGACCGGGACAGGGGTTTTTTTCTTT. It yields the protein CASSTVTGTGVFFF.